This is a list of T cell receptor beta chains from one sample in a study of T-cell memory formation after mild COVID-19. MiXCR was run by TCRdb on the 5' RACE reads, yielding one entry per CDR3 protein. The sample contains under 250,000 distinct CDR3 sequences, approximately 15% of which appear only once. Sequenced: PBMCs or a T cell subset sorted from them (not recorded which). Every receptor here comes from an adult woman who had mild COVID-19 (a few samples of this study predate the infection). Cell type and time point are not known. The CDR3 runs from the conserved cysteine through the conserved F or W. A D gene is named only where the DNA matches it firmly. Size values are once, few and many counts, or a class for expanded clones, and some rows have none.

CDR3aa: CASSLVQGGGGYTF; CDR3nt: TGTGCCAGCAGCTTAGTCCAGGGGGGCGGTGGCTACACCTTC; abundance: many; j_gene: TRBJ1-2; v_gene: TRBV7-6; d_gene: TRBD1
CDR3aa: CAISGGNTIYF; CDR3nt: TGTGCCATCAGTGGAGGAAACACCATATATTTT; abundance: .; j_gene: TRBJ1-3; v_gene: TRBV10-3; d_gene: .
CDR3aa: CASSQFRDSEAGNTIYF; CDR3nt: TGCGCCAGCAGCCAATTCCGGGACAGTGAAGCTGGAAACACCATATATTTT; abundance: few; j_gene: TRBJ1-3; v_gene: TRBV4-1; d_gene: TRBD1
CDR3aa: CASSSGLARAQYF; CDR3nt: TGTGCCAGCAGCTCGGGACTAGCTCGGGCCCAGTACTTC; abundance: few; j_gene: TRBJ2-5; v_gene: TRBV7-2; d_gene: TRBD2
CDR3aa: CSARAASGANVLTF; CDR3nt: TGCAGTGCTAGAGCAGCCTCTGGGGCCAACGTCCTGACTTTC; abundance: few; j_gene: TRBJ2-6; v_gene: TRBV20-1; d_gene: .
CDR3aa: CSARAGRGTYEQYF; CDR3nt: TGCAGTGCTAGAGCCGGGAGGGGTACCTACGAGCAGTACTTC; abundance: few; j_gene: TRBJ2-7; v_gene: TRBV20-1; d_gene: TRBD2
CDR3aa: CASSLGRAGVTEAFF; CDR3nt: TGCGCCAGCAGCTTGGGGAGGGCAGGAGTCACTGAAGCTTTCTTT; abundance: few; j_gene: TRBJ1-1; v_gene: TRBV5-1; d_gene: .
CDR3aa: CASLGTGAGPQHF; CDR3nt: TGTGCCAGCCTAGGAACCGGGGCTGGGCCCCAGCATTTT; abundance: .; j_gene: TRBJ1-5; v_gene: TRBV12-3/TRBV12-4; d_gene: .
CDR3aa: CASSPQANTEAFF; CDR3nt: TGTGCCAGCAGTCCACAGGCTAACACTGAAGCTTTCTTT; abundance: few; j_gene: TRBJ1-1; v_gene: TRBV7-9; d_gene: .
CDR3aa: CSARAPQQETQYF; CDR3nt: TGCAGTGCTCGCGCGCCACAACAAGAGACCCAGTACTTC; abundance: .; j_gene: TRBJ2-5; v_gene: TRBV20-1; d_gene: .
CDR3aa: CASSPRGGGQYF; CDR3nt: TGTGCCAGCAGCCCACGAGGGGGGGGCCAGTACTTC; abundance: few; j_gene: TRBJ2-5; v_gene: TRBV14; d_gene: .
CDR3aa: CASSFTGTGVGNTIYF; CDR3nt: TGTGCCAGCAGCTTTACCGGGACAGGGGTTGGAAACACCATATATTTT; abundance: few; j_gene: TRBJ1-3; v_gene: TRBV7-2; d_gene: TRBD1
CDR3aa: CASSSTGLAGETQYF; CDR3nt: TGTGCCAGCAGCTCAACTGGACTAGCAGGAGAGACCCAGTACTTC; abundance: .; j_gene: TRBJ2-5; v_gene: TRBV7-2; d_gene: TRBD2
CDR3aa: CASNAGIQETQYF; CDR3nt: TGTGCCAGTAACGCAGGGATCCAAGAGACCCAGTACTTC; abundance: .; j_gene: TRBJ2-5; v_gene: TRBV19; d_gene: .
CDR3aa: CASSFLAGQRDTQYF; CDR3nt: TGCGCCAGCAGCTTCCTAGCGGGGCAAAGGGATACGCAGTATTTT; abundance: few; j_gene: TRBJ2-3; v_gene: TRBV5-1; d_gene: TRBD2
CDR3aa: CASTQAGVLGSDTQYF; CDR3nt: TGCGCCAGCACTCAAGCGGGGGTTCTCGGATCGGATACGCAGTATTTT; abundance: few; j_gene: TRBJ2-3; v_gene: TRBV5-1; d_gene: TRBD2
CDR3aa: CASSSPGQGSYEQYF; CDR3nt: TGTGCCAGCAGTTCTCCGGGACAGGGTTCCTACGAGCAGTACTTC; abundance: .; j_gene: TRBJ2-7; v_gene: TRBV12-3/TRBV12-4; d_gene: TRBD1
CDR3aa: CASSSRTGGRHGYTF; CDR3nt: TGTGCCAGCAGTTCGAGGACAGGGGGCAGGCATGGCTACACCTTC; abundance: .; j_gene: TRBJ1-2; v_gene: TRBV27; d_gene: TRBD1
CDR3aa: CASNPRGDQPQHF; CDR3nt: TGTGCCAGCAACCCCAGGGGGGATCAGCCCCAGCATTTT; abundance: few; j_gene: TRBJ1-5; v_gene: TRBV12-3/TRBV12-4; d_gene: TRBD1
CDR3aa: CASSFQGQGLDEQFF; CDR3nt: TGCGCCAGCAGCTTCCAAGGACAGGGGTTAGATGAGCAGTTCTTC; abundance: many; j_gene: TRBJ2-1; v_gene: TRBV5-1; d_gene: TRBD1
CDR3aa: CASSYLDRETQYF; CDR3nt: TGTGCCAGCAGTTACTTAGACCGAGAGACCCAGTACTTC; abundance: .; j_gene: TRBJ2-5; v_gene: TRBV6-5; d_gene: .
CDR3aa: CASSLTGLARGIMTQYF; CDR3nt: TGTGCCAGCAGCCTCACGGGACTAGCGAGAGGTATAATGACCCAGTACTTC; abundance: .; j_gene: TRBJ2-5; v_gene: TRBV7-9; d_gene: TRBD2
CDR3aa: CASTPEVIGNTIYF; CDR3nt: TGTGCCAGCACTCCAGAAGTGATTGGAAACACCATATATTTT; abundance: few; j_gene: TRBJ1-3; v_gene: TRBV12-3/TRBV12-4; d_gene: .
CDR3aa: CASSKTTGSNEQFF; CDR3nt: TGTGCCAGCAGCAAGACCACAGGGTCCAATGAGCAGTTCTTC; abundance: .; j_gene: TRBJ2-1; v_gene: TRBV5-4; d_gene: .
CDR3aa: CASSYLGADGYTEAFF; CDR3nt: TGTGCCAGCAGTTATTTGGGAGCAGACGGGTACACTGAAGCTTTCTTT; abundance: few; j_gene: TRBJ1-1; v_gene: TRBV6-5; d_gene: .
CDR3aa: CASSRRLSTDTQYF; CDR3nt: TGTGCCAGCAGCCGAAGACTGAGCACAGATACGCAGTATTTT; abundance: .; j_gene: TRBJ2-3; v_gene: TRBV4-2; d_gene: .
CDR3aa: CASSSPRDRPSYEQYF; CDR3nt: TGTGCCAGCAGCTCGCCACGGGACAGACCCTCCTACGAGCAGTACTTC; abundance: many; j_gene: TRBJ2-7; v_gene: TRBV7-9; d_gene: TRBD1
CDR3aa: CASRALQGVSSPLHF; CDR3nt: TGTGCCAGCAGAGCCCTGCAGGGAGTTTCCTCACCCCTCCACTTT; abundance: few; j_gene: TRBJ1-6; v_gene: TRBV27; d_gene: .
CDR3aa: CASSQVGGRAAYNEQFF; CDR3nt: TGTGCCAGCAGCCAAGTAGGTGGGAGGGCCGCCTACAATGAGCAGTTCTTC; abundance: .; j_gene: TRBJ2-1; v_gene: TRBV3-1; d_gene: TRBD2
CDR3aa: CSARGRAGTANEKLFF; CDR3nt: TGCAGTGCTAGGGGGAGGGCCGGGACAGCTAATGAAAAACTGTTTTTT; abundance: .; j_gene: TRBJ1-4; v_gene: TRBV20-1; d_gene: TRBD1
CDR3aa: CASSQEAQGNEKLFF; CDR3nt: TGTGCCAGCAGCCAAGAAGCGCAGGGTAATGAAAAACTGTTTTTT; abundance: few; j_gene: TRBJ1-4; v_gene: TRBV4-2; d_gene: .
CDR3aa: CSAREGEPLRSPLHF; CDR3nt: TGCAGTGCTAGAGAAGGAGAACCTCTGAGATCACCCCTCCACTTT; abundance: .; j_gene: TRBJ1-6; v_gene: TRBV20-1; d_gene: .
CDR3aa: CASSFRQGNYGYTF; CDR3nt: TGTGCCAGCAGTTTTAGACAGGGGAACTATGGCTACACCTTC; abundance: few; j_gene: TRBJ1-2; v_gene: TRBV12-3/TRBV12-4; d_gene: TRBD1
CDR3aa: CATSDVAGGPVVDEQFF; CDR3nt: TGTGCCACCAGCGACGTAGCGGGAGGGCCCGTGGTCGATGAGCAGTTCTTC; abundance: many; j_gene: TRBJ2-1; v_gene: TRBV15; d_gene: TRBD2
CDR3aa: CSVGQGAGTGELFF; CDR3nt: TGCAGCGTGGGACAGGGGGCAGGCACCGGGGAGCTGTTTTTT; abundance: .; j_gene: TRBJ2-2; v_gene: TRBV29-1; d_gene: TRBD1
CDR3aa: CASSLSGAGVTEAFF; CDR3nt: TGCGCCAGCAGCTTGAGTGGGGCAGGAGTCACTGAAGCTTTCTTT; abundance: .; j_gene: TRBJ1-1; v_gene: TRBV5-1; d_gene: .
CDR3aa: CAISERGEGQGSYEQYF; CDR3nt: TGTGCCATCAGTGAACGGGGCGAGGGGCAGGGTTCCTACGAGCAGTACTTC; abundance: .; j_gene: TRBJ2-7; v_gene: TRBV10-3; d_gene: .
CDR3aa: CASSLTAGRTQNEQFF; CDR3nt: TGTGCCAGCAGTTTAACGGCGGGCCGAACCCAAAATGAGCAGTTCTTC; abundance: few; j_gene: TRBJ2-1; v_gene: TRBV27; d_gene: .
CDR3aa: CASSYSTGLRYGYTF; CDR3nt: TGTGCCAGCAGTTACTCTACGGGCCTCCGGTATGGCTACACCTTC; abundance: few; j_gene: TRBJ1-2; v_gene: TRBV6-5; d_gene: .
CDR3aa: CASSEQGEGYEQYF; CDR3nt: TGTGCCAGCAGTGAGCAGGGCGAAGGGTACGAGCAGTACTTC; abundance: .; j_gene: TRBJ2-7; v_gene: TRBV2; d_gene: .
CDR3aa: CAAGGGRNTGELFF; CDR3nt: TGCGCCGCGGGAGGGGGCCGGAACACCGGGGAGCTGTTTTTT; abundance: few; j_gene: TRBJ2-2; v_gene: TRBV5-1; d_gene: TRBD2
CDR3aa: CASSVLQDNTGELFF; CDR3nt: TGTGCCAGCAGCGTATTACAGGATAACACCGGGGAGCTGTTTTTT; abundance: .; j_gene: TRBJ2-2; v_gene: TRBV9; d_gene: .
CDR3aa: CASSNQVEVSYGYTF; CDR3nt: TGTGCCAGCAGCAACCAGGTGGAGGTGAGCTATGGCTACACCTTC; abundance: .; j_gene: TRBJ1-2; v_gene: TRBV2; d_gene: .
CDR3aa: CASSPLTQGSGYTF; CDR3nt: TGTGCCAGCTCACCACTGACCCAAGGGAGTGGCTACACCTTC; abundance: few; j_gene: TRBJ1-2; v_gene: TRBV18; d_gene: .
CDR3aa: CASSLSTGYNSPLHF; CDR3nt: TGTGCCAGCAGTTTAAGCACAGGCTATAATTCACCCCTCCACTTT; abundance: few; j_gene: TRBJ1-6; v_gene: TRBV12-3/TRBV12-4; d_gene: .
CDR3aa: CASSYSNRGYSPLHF; CDR3nt: TGTGCCAGCAGTTACTCGAACAGGGGGTATTCACCCCTCCACTTT; abundance: .; j_gene: TRBJ1-6; v_gene: TRBV6-5; d_gene: TRBD1
CDR3aa: CATSDLPGVGANVLTF; CDR3nt: TGTGCCACCAGTGATTTGCCAGGGGTAGGGGCCAACGTCCTGACTTTC; abundance: .; j_gene: TRBJ2-6; v_gene: TRBV24-1; d_gene: .
CDR3aa: CASSLGTGDGQPQHF; CDR3nt: TGTGCCAGTAGTTTGGGGACAGGGGACGGACAGCCCCAGCATTTT; abundance: few; j_gene: TRBJ1-5; v_gene: TRBV19; d_gene: TRBD1
CDR3aa: CASSYALAPNIQYF; CDR3nt: TGCGCCAGCAGCTACGCACTAGCGCCGAACATTCAGTACTTC; abundance: .; j_gene: TRBJ2-4; v_gene: TRBV5-1; d_gene: TRBD2
CDR3aa: CASSQGQSSNEKLLF; CDR3nt: TGTGCCAGCAGCCAAGGACAGTCTTCTAATGAAAAACTGCTTTTT; abundance: .; j_gene: TRBJ1-4; v_gene: TRBV7-6; d_gene: .
CDR3aa: CASREYTEAFF; CDR3nt: TGTGCCAGCAGGGAGTACACTGAAGCTTTCTTT; abundance: few; j_gene: TRBJ1-1; v_gene: TRBV6-1; d_gene: .
CDR3aa: CSARDSVRVRNTEAFF; CDR3nt: TGCAGTGCTAGAGACTCAGTAAGGGTTCGGAACACTGAAGCTTTCTTT; abundance: few; j_gene: TRBJ1-1; v_gene: TRBV20-1; d_gene: .
CDR3aa: CASSYRQVANTGELFF; CDR3nt: TGTGCCAGCAGTTACCGCCAGGTAGCAAACACCGGGGAGCTGTTTTTT; abundance: .; j_gene: TRBJ2-2; v_gene: TRBV6-5; d_gene: .
CDR3aa: CASSLRESSTDTQYF; CDR3nt: TGCGCCAGCAGCTTGAGGGAGTCTAGCACAGATACGCAGTATTTT; abundance: few; j_gene: TRBJ2-3; v_gene: TRBV5-1; d_gene: .
CDR3aa: CASSPTALETQYF; CDR3nt: TGCGCCAGCAGCCCGACCGCCTTAGAGACCCAGTACTTC; abundance: .; j_gene: TRBJ2-5; v_gene: TRBV4-1; d_gene: .
CDR3aa: CASSESGQKETQYF; CDR3nt: TGTGCCAGCAGTGAATCAGGACAGAAAGAGACCCAGTACTTC; abundance: many; j_gene: TRBJ2-5; v_gene: TRBV6-1; d_gene: .
CDR3aa: CASSLASKGDEQYF; CDR3nt: TGTGCCAGCAGTTTAGCGAGCAAGGGCGACGAGCAGTACTTC; abundance: .; j_gene: TRBJ2-7; v_gene: TRBV12-3/TRBV12-4; d_gene: .